The 9 T cell receptor beta chains presented below share a single source sample, sequenced in a study of human T cells and chemical hapten exposure. Time point: healthy volunteer bleed at 2 weeks. The total RNA was obtained from whole blood that was not fractionated. Using its own MiXCR run on the RACE reads, TCRdb lists one record per CDR3 protein. This sample has some 50,000 distinct CDR3 sequences, with almost 4.5% found just once. The material sequenced was whole blood. The receptors stem from a human donor in good health. Some clones in this sample may be carry-over from other donors' samples.

This clonotype was detected ten times or more. This chain joins TRBV11-2 and TRBJ2-5; 7 positions agree with TRBD1. CDR3 size: 15 residues. Per the germline V gene, CDR1 is SGHAT and CDR2 is FQNNGV. V was pared by 1 base and J by 2 bases, with 4 bases of the junction left unmatched. In DNA form, the CDR3 reads TGTGCCAGCAGCTTAGGGGACAGTTCTCAAGAGACCCAGTACTTC. Protein sequence: CASSLGDSSQETQYF.

In this sample, this clonotype turned up many times. The chain combines TRBV12-3 or TRBV12-4 with TRBJ1-4; D is unresolved. The V gene lost 6 bases and the J gene lost 0 bases, with 11 bases spanning the gap. The CDR3 length is 15 residues. The chain's CDR3 is CASSQDGATNEKLFF. CDR3 DNA sequence: TGTGCCAGCAGCCAGGACGGGGCAACTAATGAAAAACTGTTTTTT.

The genes are TRBV15 and TRBJ2-3; perhaps TRBD2 as D (6 bases). Germline V gene data show CDR1 as LNHNV and CDR2 as YYDKDF (reference sequence). Trimming took off 0 bases at V and 0 bases at J, with 13 bases between the two ends. The CDR3 runs 17 residues. CDR3 coding DNA: TGTGCCACCAGCAGAGATTTGACGGGACTCAGCACAGATACGCAGTATTTT. Protein product: CATSRDLTGLSTDTQYF.

This clonotype was picked up many times. V is TRBV28 and J is TRBJ1-2; D unclear. Deletions cut 2 bases from V and 5 bases from J, with 24 bases between. Germline CDR1 is MDHEN and CDR2 is SYDVKM. This CDR3 contains 18 residues. CDR3 in DNA: TGTGCCAGCAGTTTACCGTTGGCAGGCGGCGGACCCTCTTATGGCTACACCTTC. This translates into CASSLPLAGGGPSYGYTF.

This clonotype turned up a few times. V gene TRBV12-3 or TRBV12-4 combines with J gene TRBJ1-1; D is uncertain. This CDR3 contains 15 residues. The germline V and J ends were trimmed by 1 base and 1 base, with 10 bases remaining between them. The CDR3 DNA follows: TGTGCCAGCAGTTTAGAGCTGGGCGGGAACACTGAAGCTTTCTTT. Its protein product is CASSLELGGNTEAFF.

This clonotype was seen a few times. The V gene is TRBV6-2 or TRBV6-3, the J gene TRBJ1-5; D is possibly TRBD1 (5 bases). V lost 6 bases to trimming and J lost 0 bases, with 18 bases between them. Germline-derived CDR1 and CDR2 are MNHEY and SVGEGT. The CDR3 loop spans 17 amino acids. The CDR3 DNA reads as TGTGCCAGCAGGGGTCCGGGGAGAGGGACTAGCAATCAGCCCCAGCATTTT. This translates into CASRGPGRGTSNQPQHF.

This clonotype was counted at least ten times. V usage is TRBV20-1 and J usage is TRBJ2-3, with 7 positions matching TRBD2. The length of the CDR3 is 17 residues. V was pared by 2 bases and J by 2 bases, with 13 bases of the junction left unmatched. Per the germline V gene, CDR1 is DFQATT and CDR2 is SNEGSKA (reference sequence). This CDR3 is CSARQTEAGFYTDTQYF. The CDR3 DNA is TGCAGTGCTAGACAAACGGAAGCGGGGTTTTACACAGATACGCAGTATTTT.

The chain carries TRBV7-2 and TRBJ2-5; the match to TRBD2 covers 12 bases. Germline V gives CDR1 SGHTA, CDR2 FQGNSA. J was trimmed by 9 bases and V by 5 bases; bases with no gene match: 10. The CDR3 consists of 15 residues. The CDR3 sequence is CASSEMTSGSRAQYF. Here the CDR3 DNA reads TGTGCCAGCAGCGAAATGACTAGCGGGAGTCGGGCCCAGTACTTC.

Ten or more counts support this clonotype. The chain links TRBV9 to TRBJ2-1; D unresolved. V lost 4 bases, J lost 6 bases, and 14 bases lay in between. CDR3 length equals 14 residues. Germline CDR1 is SGDLS and CDR2 is YYNGEE. The DNA of the CDR3 is TGTGCCAGCAGCCCCCCTCCTGGTGCCAATGAGCAGTTCTTC. The encoded protein is CASSPPPGANEQFF.